The 31 T cell receptor beta chains below were found in one sample sequenced in a study of T cell repertoires in cytomegalovirus infection. TCRdb re-called the reads with MiXCR, one entry per CDR3 protein. The table lists fewer than 1,000,000 distinct CDR3 sequences, roughly 31% of them singletons. No antigens are known for them. The sequencing used cultured CD8+ T cells from PBMCs, collected from culture after CMV antigen stimulation. All receptors come from a human donor in good health (CMV status not recorded). Some clones in this sample may be carry-over from other donors' samples.

This clonotype was recorded a few times. The chain combines TRBV7-8 with TRBJ1-1; no clear D gene. Per the germline V gene, CDR1 is SGHVS and CDR2 is FQNEAQ. V shed 5 bases and J shed 1 base, with 8 bases lying between them. CDR3 length equals 13 residues. CDR3 coding DNA: TGTGCCAGCAGCCGACGCCCGAACACTGAAGCTTTCTTT. Translating it yields CASSRRPNTEAFF.

This sequence joins TRBV7-3 and TRBJ1-6, with no clear D. CDR3 length equals 17 residues. From germline, CDR1 is SGHTA and CDR2 FQGTGA. V shed 2 bases and J shed 0 bases, with 11 bases lying between them. CDR3 nucleotide sequence: TGTGCCAGCAGCTTATACCCTCGGTGCTCCTATAATTCACCCCTCCACTTT. Translated, it gives CASSLYPRCSYNSPLHF.

This clonotype has more than one count but fewer than ten. This CDR3 is CASSLDRTSYGYTF. Written as DNA, the CDR3 is TGTGCCAGCAGTTTGGACAGAACCTCCTATGGCTACACCTTC. The chain employs TRBV12-3 or TRBV12-4 and TRBJ1-2; D perhaps matches TRBD1 (6 bases). V dropped 3 bases and J dropped 4 bases, with 12 bases sitting between them. The CDR3 consists of 14 residues.

This clonotype was counted between two and nine times. This chain joins TRBV4-1 and TRBJ2-5; 12 nucleotides line up with TRBD2. Germline V CDR1 and CDR2: MGHRA, YSYEKL. The CDR3 covers 16 residues. V was clipped by 1 base and J by 5 bases; unmatched bases: 5. As DNA, the CDR3 is TGCGCCAGCAGCCAAGCCCTAGCGGGGGGGCGGGAGACCCAGTACTTC. Translation: CASSQALAGGRETQYF.

V and J are TRBV5-4 and TRBJ1-4; 7 bases align to TRBD1. In germline, CDR1 is SGHNT, CDR2 YYREEE (reference sequence). This CDR3 is built from 14 residues. After removal of 4 bases from V and 5 bases from J, the junction contained 5 bases not matched to a gene. The CDR3 sequence is CASSVGQPNEKLFF. The CDR3 DNA follows: TGTGCCAGCAGCGTGGGACAGCCGAATGAAAAACTGTTTTTT.

The chain recombines TRBV6-1 with TRBJ2-1, with 8 bases lining up with TRBD2. The CDR3 sequence is 14 residues long. Looked up from germline, CDR1 is MNHNS and CDR2 is SASEGT. J lost 2 bases, V lost 8 bases, and 5 bases had no gene match. The CDR3 sequence is CASLTGGAYNEQFF. CDR3 nucleotide sequence: TGTGCCAGCCTTACCGGGGGGGCCTACAATGAGCAGTTCTTC.

V is TRBV20-1 and J is TRBJ1-1; D gene ambiguous. The V end lost 1 base, the J end lost 0 bases, and 9 bases lay between the germline ends. This CDR3 is 14 amino acids long. The germline V gene has CDR1 DFQATT and CDR2 SNEGSKA (reference sequence). The CDR3 loop reads CSARVRSMNTEAFF. The CDR3 coding sequence is TGCAGTGCTAGAGTCCGATCCATGAACACTGAAGCTTTCTTT.

This clonotype was detected ten times or more. The chain has TRBV7-2 and TRBJ1-1, with D unresolved. V lost 5 bases, J lost 7 bases, and 17 bases lay in between. The CDR3 has 14 residues. Germline CDR1 SGHTA, CDR2 FQGNSA. The CDR3 spells CASSPTPDGREAFF. The CDR3 region has the DNA TGTGCCAGCAGCCCCACTCCGGACGGTCGTGAAGCTTTCTTT.

The genes are TRBV4-2 and TRBJ1-2; a weak D match, TRBD1 (5 bases). Germline V gene sequence: CDR1 LGHNA, CDR2 YNFKEQ. Trimming stripped 0 bases from V and 2 bases from J, with 10 bases between. CDR3 size: 15 residues. DNA of the CDR3: TGTGCCAGCAGCCAAGAGTGGGGCCCGAACTATGGCTACACCTTC. Translated, it gives CASSQEWGPNYGYTF.

This clonotype occurred many times. This sequence joins TRBV7-8 and TRBJ2-7; a weak D match, TRBD2 (5 bases). With 4 bases removed from V and 3 bases from J, the gap between germline ends came to 19 bases. CDR3 size: 16 residues. Germline loops: CDR1 SGHVS, CDR2 FQNEAQ. The CDR3 DNA reads as TGTGCCAGCAGCTACAACGGGGATCCAGTCCTCTACGAGCAGTACTTC. It specifies CASSYNGDPVLYEQYF. Variable domain in full (rest from reference TRBV7-8 and TRBJ2-7): GAGVSQSPRYKVAKRGQDVALRCDPISGHVSLFWYQQALGQGPEFLTYFQNEAQLDKSGLPSDRFFAERPEGSVSTLKIQRTQQEDSAVYLCASSYNGDPVLYEQYFGPGTRLTVT.

The table lists this clonotype with a few counts. This chain connects TRBV5-4 to TRBJ1-5; D perhaps matches TRBD1 (6 bases). With 1 base removed from V and 5 bases from J, the gap between germline ends came to 13 bases. Per the germline V gene, CDR1 is SGHNT and CDR2 is YYREEE (reference sequence). CDR3 length: 15 amino acids. Written as DNA, the CDR3 is TGTGCCAGCAGCTTGTCCCCAGGGGAATATCAGCCCCAGCATTTT. Translation gives CASSLSPGEYQPQHF.

The chain is built from TRBV6-6 and TRBJ2-2; no definite D call. This CDR3 is built from 12 residues. Germline V gene data show CDR1 as MNHNY and CDR2 as SVGAGI (reference sequence). Trimming shortened V by 7 bases and J by 9 bases, and 12 bases separated the two germline ends. The CDR3 coding sequence is TGTGCCAGCACCCCCACCGGTCGGGAGCTGTTTTTT. It yields the protein CASTPTGRELFF.

This clonotype was seen ten or more times. This chain connects TRBV7-2 to TRBJ2-1; no firm D call. CDR3 length: 14 amino acids. The germline CDR1 and CDR2 sequences are SGHTA and FQGNSA. With 4 bases removed from V and 5 bases from J, the gap between germline ends came to 12 bases. This CDR3 is CASSSLALNNEQFF. The CDR3, as DNA: TGTGCCAGCAGCTCCCTTGCCCTTAACAATGAGCAGTTCTTC.

The chain uses TRBV20-1 and TRBJ2-3, with D perhaps assigned TRBD1 or TRBD2 (6 bases each). The CDR3 sequence is 13 residues long. Looked up from germline, CDR1 is DFQATT and CDR2 is SNEGSKA (reference sequence). The V gene lost 3 bases and the J gene lost 8 bases, with 15 bases spanning the gap. The CDR3 region has the DNA TGCAGTGCTAGCTGGGGGGCTAGCGTTACGCAGTATTTT. Its translation is CSASWGASVTQYF.

This clonotype showed up just once. Likely a read error: the CDR3 ends without its conserved phenylalanine or tryptophan. The chain joins TRBV19 to TRBJ1-2, with unresolved D. Germline CDR1 is LNHDA and CDR2 is SQIVND (reference sequence). The CDR3 is 12 amino acids. Trimming pared 11 bases from V and 0 bases from J, leaving 10 bases between. The CDR3: CAVYRTNYGYTL. The CDR3 DNA reads as TGTGCCGTTTACAGAACTAACTATGGCTACACCCTC.

This sequence joins TRBV29-1 and TRBJ2-7, with TRBD1 identical over 9 bases. This CDR3 is 13 amino acids long. CDR1 SQVTM and CDR2 ANQGSEA come from the germline V gene. With 3 bases clipped from V and 7 bases from J, the junction kept 7 bases outside the gene matches. The CDR3 DNA reads as TGCAGCGTTGAGCAACAGGGGGCTGGGGAGCAGTACTTC. This encodes CSVEQQGAGEQYF.

This clonotype was observed a few times. The chain links TRBV5-4 to TRBJ1-2, with D possibly matching TRBD1 (5 bases). The V and J ends lost 2 bases and 0 bases respectively, with 8 bases between them. This CDR3 comprises 14 residues. Germline CDR1 SGHNT, CDR2 YYREEE (reference sequence). The CDR3 DNA reads TGTGCCAGCAGCTTTCAGGGCTCTAACTATGGCTACACCTTC. As protein: CASSFQGSNYGYTF.

This clonotype was counted between two and nine times. The rearrangement uses TRBV4-3 and TRBJ2-3, with TRBD1 identical over 9 bases. J was trimmed by 4 bases and V by 6 bases; bases with no gene match: 11. The CDR3 runs to 16 residues. Germline lookup yields CDR1 LGHNA and CDR2 YSLEER. The CDR3 protein is CASSQWGTGLSDTQYF. The CDR3 nucleotides are TGCGCCAGCAGTCAGTGGGGGACAGGGTTATCAGATACGCAGTATTTT.

The chain combines TRBV7-6 with TRBJ2-2; TRBD2 might be the D (6 bases). V was pared by 8 bases and J by 6 bases, with 22 bases between. The CDR3 runs 16 residues. The germline gives CDR1 SGHVS, CDR2 FNYEAQ. In DNA, the CDR3 is TGTGCCAGCGTCACACCGCGGGGCCCCGGCTCCGGGGAGCTGTTTTTT. This encodes CASVTPRGPGSGELFF. The whole variable domain, filled in from reference TRBV7-6 and TRBJ2-2, reads GAGVSQSPRYKVTKRGQDVALRCDPISGHVSLYWYRQALGQGPEFLTYFNYEAQQDKSGLPNDRFSAERPEGSISTLTIQRTEQRDSAMYRCASVTPRGPGSGELFFGEGSRLTVL.

This clonotype showed up just a few times. The rearrangement joins TRBV6-2 or TRBV6-3 to TRBJ2-1; a weak D match, TRBD2 (6 bases). V lost 2 bases and J 8 bases, leaving 16 bases between the germline ends. Germline V lookup: CDR1 MNHEY, CDR2 SVGEGT. The CDR3 has 15 residues. The CDR3 sequence: CASSYRGLAPYEQFF. The CDR3 bases are TGTGCCAGCAGTTACCGGGGACTCGCCCCATATGAGCAGTTCTTC.

This clonotype was observed a few times. The J gene is TRBJ2-5, the V gene TRBV18; unclear D gene. The germline V gene encodes CDR1 KGHSH and CDR2 LQKENI. CDR3 length equals 14 residues. V dropped 2 bases and J dropped 1 base, with 8 bases sitting between them. The CDR3 is CASSPRGSQETQYF. In DNA, the CDR3 is TGTGCCAGCTCACCAAGAGGCAGCCAAGAGACCCAGTACTTC.

This clonotype occurred a few times. The chain has TRBV7-9 and TRBJ2-1; D might be TRBD1 or TRBD2, each matching 7 bases. The CDR3 has 13 residues. With 5 bases removed from V and 7 bases from J, the gap between germline ends came to 12 bases. The germline gives CDR1 SEHNR, CDR2 FQNEAQ (reference sequence). The CDR3 reads CASSPQGGNEQFF. The CDR3 bases are TGTGCCAGCAGCCCGCAGGGGGGGAATGAGCAGTTCTTC.

The chain joins TRBV4-2 to TRBJ2-1; TRBD1 is a possible D gene (5 bases). Germline V gives CDR1 LGHNA, CDR2 YNFKEQ. CDR3 length: 15 amino acids. V lost 0 bases, J lost 7 bases, and 13 bases lay in between. The CDR3 reads CASSQDGEAGNEQFF. The CDR3 DNA is TGTGCCAGCAGCCAAGATGGGGAAGCAGGGAATGAGCAGTTCTTC.

The rearrangement joins TRBV12-3 or TRBV12-4 to TRBJ1-1; TRBD1 might be the D (6 bases). The V end was cut by 0 bases, the J end by 5 bases, with 10 bases between. The CDR3 contains 14 residues. The CDR3 is CASSLARGETEAFF. CDR3 coding DNA: TGTGCCAGCAGTTTAGCCAGGGGTGAGACTGAAGCTTTCTTT.

This clonotype was observed a few times. V gene TRBV10-3 combines with J gene TRBJ2-1; TRBD1 aligns across 10 bases. Germline CDR1 and CDR2: ENHRY and SYGVKD. V lost 3 bases to trimming and J lost 6 bases; unmatched junction nucleotides: 5. The CDR3 extends over 15 amino acids. The CDR3 protein is CAISDTWDRGNEQFF. Here the CDR3 DNA reads TGTGCCATCAGTGATACCTGGGACAGGGGCAATGAGCAGTTCTTC.

This clonotype turned up a few times. V usage is TRBV9 and J usage is TRBJ1-2; possible D gene TRBD1, 5 bases. Germline CDR1 SGDLS, CDR2 YYNGEE. This CDR3 comprises 14 residues. V lost 0 bases, J lost 8 bases, and 14 bases lay in between. CDR3: CASSVGGPSGGYTF. The DNA for the CDR3 is TGTGCCAGCAGCGTAGGGGGCCCATCGGGCGGCTACACCTTC.

Many counts were recorded for this clonotype. The genes are TRBV6-2 or TRBV6-3 and TRBJ2-2; D remains ambiguous. The CDR3 covers 15 residues. The V end lost 2 bases, the J end lost 4 bases, and 11 bases lay between the germline ends. CDR1 is MNHEY and CDR2 is SVGEGT in the germline V gene. CDR3 loop: CASSYTVNPTGELFF. The CDR3 nucleotides are TGTGCCAGCAGTTACACCGTGAACCCCACCGGGGAGCTGTTTTTT.

The chain combines TRBV14 with TRBJ1-5; D unclear. V was pared by 0 bases and J by 0 bases, with 12 bases between. This CDR3 region has 17 residues. The germline CDR1 and CDR2 sequences are SGHDN and FVKESK. The CDR3 is CASSQDIPRSSNQPQHF. In DNA form, the CDR3 reads TGTGCCAGCAGCCAAGATATCCCCAGGAGTAGCAATCAGCCCCAGCATTTT. Filled out from reference TRBV14 and TRBJ1-5, the complete variable domain reads EAGVTQFPSHSVIEKGQTVTLRCDPISGHDNLYWYRRVMGKEIKFLLHFVKESKQDESGMPNNRFLAERTGGTYSTLKVQPAELEDSGVYFCASSQDIPRSSNQPQHFGDGTRLSIL.

This clonotype appeared many times. The chain uses TRBV19 and TRBJ1-1; D is ambiguous. V lost 5 bases, J lost 0 bases, and 7 bases lay in between. The germline V gene has CDR1 LNHDA and CDR2 SQIVND (reference sequence). This CDR3 is built from 13 residues. The CDR3 DNA sequence: TGTGCCAGTAGTGCCGGGTTGAACACTGAAGCTTTCTTT. Translation: CASSAGLNTEAFF.

The sample holds a few counts of this clonotype. V gene TRBV6-1 combines with J gene TRBJ2-1; D is unresolved. The germline V gene has CDR1 MNHNS and CDR2 SASEGT. V shed 7 bases and J shed 8 bases, with 15 bases lying between them. The CDR3 spans 13 residues. The CDR3 DNA reads TGTGCCAGCATTAGGGCGGATTATGATGAGCAGTTCTTC. Translated, it gives CASIRADYDEQFF.

This clonotype was detected only a few times. The genes are TRBV18 and TRBJ2-7, with 7 bases aligning to TRBD1. This CDR3 is 15 amino acids long. V trimming: 8 bases; J trimming: 0 bases; junction bases outside the gene matches: 10. The germline V gene has CDR1 KGHSH and CDR2 LQKENI. In nucleotides, the CDR3 is TGTGCCAGCGGGAACAGGGGTTCGAGCTCCTACGAGCAGTACGTC. Translating gives CASGNRGSSSYEQYV.